The T cell receptor beta chain under discussion was sequenced for a study of cytomegalovirus exposure and HLA in healthy donors. The PCR used 60 Vbeta and 13 Jbeta primers. Only in-frame clones appear in the TCRdb table, and some are missing; sequencing was by immunoSEQ multiplex PCR. Here the sample spans about 25,000 clones, approximately 70% being singletons. The CDR3 covers 13 residues. J lost 5 bases, V lost 7 bases, and 5 bases had no gene match. In germline, CDR1 is SQVTM, CDR2 ANQGSEA. The chain carries TRBV29-1 and TRBJ1-4, with TRBD1 matching 9 bases. Material: PBMCs. The receptor's source is a woman aged 45 to 65 in good health and CMV-seronegative. CDR3 sequence (DNA): TGCAGCGCTCCGGGACAGGGCAATGAAAAACTGTTTTTT. Its translation is CSAPGQGNEKLFF.